This T cell receptor beta chain was sequenced in a study of a mutant IDH1 vaccine in newly diagnosed glioma. Sequenced by immunoSEQ multiplex PCR; TCRdb stores in-frame clones only, minus some. Of around 51,000 clones listed, around four fifths are singletons. Time point in this sample: week 5, during vaccination. With topical imiquimod, each dose of the vaccine consisted of 300 ug of mutant IDH1 20-mer peptide. The ends lost 0 bases at V and 1 base at J; junction bases unmatched: 10. Germline V gene data show CDR1 as SGHVS and CDR2 as FNYEAQ. The CDR3 runs to 19 residues. This clone has more than one count but fewer than ten. Its antigen is not known.

This clonotype was obtained from a woman between 35 and 50 years old with glioma. V and J are TRBV7-6 and TRBJ2-7, with 12 bases matching TRBD2. The sample consisted of PBMCs, taken from a glioma patient whose treatment included an IDH1 peptide vaccine. The DNA of the CDR3 is TGTGCCAGCAGCTTAGCTACTAGCGGGGGGCCTGGGATTTCCTACGAGCAGTACTTC. Amino acid sequence: CASSLATSGGPGISYEQYF. Drawing the rest from reference TRBV7-6 and TRBJ2-7, the complete variable domain is GAGVSQSPRYKVTKRGQDVALRCDPISGHVSLYWYRQALGQGPEFLTYFNYEAQQDKSGLPNDRFSAERPEGSISTLTIQRTEQRDSAMYRCASSLATSGGPGISYEQYFGPGTRLTVT.